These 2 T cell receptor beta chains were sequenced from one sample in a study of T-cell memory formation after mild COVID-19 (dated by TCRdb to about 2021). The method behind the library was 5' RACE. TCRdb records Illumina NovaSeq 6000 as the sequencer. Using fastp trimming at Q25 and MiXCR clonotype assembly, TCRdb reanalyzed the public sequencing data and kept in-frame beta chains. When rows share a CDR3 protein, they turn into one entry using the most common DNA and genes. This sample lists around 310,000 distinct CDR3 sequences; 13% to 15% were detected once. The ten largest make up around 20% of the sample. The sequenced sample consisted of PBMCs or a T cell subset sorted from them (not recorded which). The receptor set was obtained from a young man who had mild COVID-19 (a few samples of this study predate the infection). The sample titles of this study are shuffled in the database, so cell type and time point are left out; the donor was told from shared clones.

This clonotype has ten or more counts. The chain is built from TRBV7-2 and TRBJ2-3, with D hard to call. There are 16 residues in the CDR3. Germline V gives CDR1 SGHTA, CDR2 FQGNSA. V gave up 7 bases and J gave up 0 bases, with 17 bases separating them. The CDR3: CASKPIPGTSTDTQYF. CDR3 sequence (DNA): TGTGCCAGCAAACCAATCCCGGGCACTAGCACAGATACGCAGTATTTT.

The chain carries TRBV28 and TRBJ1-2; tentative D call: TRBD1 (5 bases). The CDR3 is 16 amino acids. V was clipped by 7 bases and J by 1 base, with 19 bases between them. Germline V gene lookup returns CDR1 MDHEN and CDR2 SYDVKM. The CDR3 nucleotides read TGTGCCAGCACCCCTGCGAGGGGCGGAGGTAACTATGGCTACACCTTC. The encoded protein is CASTPARGGGNYGYTF.